Below, 23 T cell receptor beta chains from the same sample are listed, as sequenced in a study of T-cell memory formation after mild COVID-19. From the 5' RACE reads, TCRdb called clonotypes with MiXCR, one entry per CDR3 protein. The table shows some 490,000 distinct CDR3 sequences, with roughly 20% occurring only once. The specimen was PBMCs or a T cell subset sorted from them (not recorded which). The receptors originated from an adult woman who had mild COVID-19 (a few samples of this study predate the infection). Cell type and time point are not known.

This clonotype has just a few counts. The gene calls are TRBV20-1 and TRBJ2-7, with no clear D. Germline CDR1 DFQATT, CDR2 SNEGSKA (reference sequence). Trimming removed 3 bases at V and 1 base at J, with 10 bases between. The CDR3 is 13 residues long. This CDR3 is CSASTAASYEQYF. As DNA, the CDR3 is TGCAGTGCTAGTACGGCAGCTTCCTACGAGCAGTACTTC.

This clonotype was seen only a few times. V usage is TRBV7-9 and J usage is TRBJ2-2, with D possibly matching TRBD2 (6 bases). V lost 1 base and J lost 5, with 11 bases in between. Germline CDR1 is SEHNR and CDR2 is FQNEAQ (reference sequence). The CDR3 loop spans 15 amino acids. This CDR3 reads CASSLVDGGTGELFF. CDR3 sequence (DNA): TGTGCCAGCAGCTTAGTCGACGGGGGAACCGGGGAGCTGTTTTTT.

The chain carries TRBV29-1 and TRBJ2-3; 12 nucleotides line up with TRBD2. The CDR3 runs to 16 residues. Germline CDR1 is SQVTM and CDR2 is ANQGSEA. The trim removed 3 bases at V and 2 bases at J, leaving 6 bases unmatched. The CDR3 DNA sequence: TGCAGCGTTGATAAGACTAGCGGGGGAGTCACAGATACGCAGTATTTT. Amino acid sequence: CSVDKTSGGVTDTQYF.

Only a few counts were recorded for this clonotype. The chain is built from TRBV25-1 and TRBJ2-1; 10 nucleotides align to TRBD1. There are 12 residues in the CDR3. The trim removed 1 base at V and 12 bases at J, leaving 0 bases unmatched. Germline values: CDR1 MGHDK, CDR2 SYGVNS. CDR3: CASSEWDRGQFF. The CDR3 DNA follows: TGTGCCAGCAGTGAATGGGACAGGGGGCAGTTCTTC.

The chain couples TRBV12-3 or TRBV12-4 to TRBJ1-2, with TRBD1 matching 8 bases. This CDR3 is 13 amino acids long. V trimming: 6 bases; J trimming: 6 bases; junction bases outside the gene matches: 6. CDR3 region: CASRRTGSDGYTF. In nucleotides, the CDR3 is TGTGCCAGCAGGAGGACAGGGAGTGATGGCTACACCTTC.

The CDR3 reads CASSSGTAEGETQYF. The CDR3, as DNA: TGCGCCAGCAGCTCCGGGACAGCCGAGGGGGAGACCCAGTACTTC. The chain has TRBV5-1 and TRBJ2-5; 7 positions match TRBD1. The CDR3 runs 15 residues. The germline CDR1 and CDR2 sequences are SGHRS and YFSETQ. J was trimmed by 5 bases and V by 3 bases; bases with no gene match: 10.

This clonotype appeared many times. The chain uses TRBV5-1 and TRBJ2-4, with 7 bases matching TRBD2. The CDR3 is 15 residues long. Germline V gene data show CDR1 as SGHRS and CDR2 as YFSETQ. Unmatched junction bases numbered 2, after V lost 0 bases and J lost 2 bases. Written as DNA, the CDR3 is TGCGCCAGCAGCTTGGACGGGGGGACCAAAAACATTCAGTACTTC. The encoded protein is CASSLDGGTKNIQYF.

This clonotype was counted only a few times. V is TRBV20-1 and J is TRBJ2-5, with 10 bases matching TRBD2. CDR3 length: 13 residues. Germline-derived CDR1 and CDR2 are DFQATT and SNEGSKA (reference sequence). The CDR3 region is CSGKSGGAVDQYF. The CDR3 coding sequence is TGCAGCGGTAAAAGCGGGGGGGCCGTTGACCAGTACTTC.

The rearrangement uses TRBV12-3 or TRBV12-4 and TRBJ1-1, with D maybe TRBD1 (6 bases). With 6 bases removed from V and 1 base from J, the gap between germline ends came to 12 bases. The CDR3 loop spans 14 amino acids. The chain's CDR3 is CASSMGGQNTEAFF. CDR3 nucleotide sequence: TGTGCCAGCAGCATGGGGGGACAGAACACTGAAGCTTTCTTT.

This clonotype has a count of ten or more. V is TRBV5-6 and J is TRBJ2-6; D may correspond to TRBD1 or TRBD2 (5 bases each). With 0 bases removed from V and 0 bases from J, the gap between germline ends came to 10 bases. Per the germline V gene, CDR1 is SGHDT and CDR2 is YYEEEE. The CDR3 loop spans 17 amino acids. CDR3 amino acids: CASSLGWGSSGANVLTF. CDR3 bases: TGTGCCAGCAGCTTGGGATGGGGGAGCTCTGGGGCCAACGTCCTGACTTTC.

The chain joins TRBV5-1 to TRBJ1-5; 7 positions agree with TRBD1. Germline trimming cut 7 bases from V and 5 bases from J; bases unmatched to any gene: 6. The CDR3 runs to 13 residues. Germline CDR1 reads SGHRS; CDR2 reads YFSETQ. CDR3 bases: TGCGCCAGCCCGGGACAGAGAGATCAGCCCCAGCATTTT. This gives the protein CASPGQRDQPQHF. The full variable domain, its missing parts supplied by reference TRBV5-1 and TRBJ1-5, is KAGVTQTPRYLIKTRGQQVTLSCSPISGHRSVSWYQQTPGQGLQFLFEYFSETQRNKGNFPGRFSGRQFSNSRSEMNVSTLELGDSALYLCASPGQRDQPQHFGDGTRLSIL.

The chain recombines TRBV4-3 with TRBJ2-1; tentative D call: TRBD2 (5 bases). This CDR3 has 15 amino acids. Trimming left V 7 bases short and J 2 bases short, with 15 bases between. CDR1 and CDR2 from the germline V gene are LGHNA and YSLEER. CDR3 amino acids: CASTVGTGTYNEQFF. Here the CDR3 DNA reads TGCGCCAGCACCGTGGGTACGGGAACCTACAATGAGCAGTTCTTC.

Points on this clonotype: At one boundary the junction diverges from the germline segment, which might be a read error. The chain combines TRBV12-3 or TRBV12-4 with TRBJ1-2, with D uncertain. CDR3 length equals 14 residues. CDR3 region: CDSSFTAGNYGYTF. The CDR3 coding sequence is TGTGACAGCAGTTTTACGGCGGGTAACTATGGCTACACCTTC.

This clonotype was seen once. The chain employs TRBV6-5 and TRBJ2-7; 11 bases fit TRBD1. The CDR3 sequence is 15 residues long. Germline V gene data show CDR1 as MNHEY and CDR2 as SVGAGI. V shed 2 bases, J shed 3 bases, and the junction held 3 bases outside the gene matches. The CDR3 DNA reads TGTGCCAGCAGTTACCAGGGACAGGGGGTCTACGAGCAGTACTTC. Protein product: CASSYQGQGVYEQYF.

In this sample, this clonotype turned up a few times. The chain has TRBV20-1 and TRBJ1-2; 12 positions agree with TRBD1. The CDR3 consists of 16 residues. From germline, CDR1 is DFQATT and CDR2 SNEGSKA (reference sequence). V was pared by 4 bases and J by 4 bases, with 10 bases of the junction left unmatched. The chain's CDR3 is CSAITGQGAGGYGYTF. As DNA, the CDR3 is TGCAGTGCTATTACGGGACAGGGGGCTGGCGGCTATGGCTACACCTTC.

This clonotype was counted ten times or more. This chain links TRBV6-5 with TRBJ2-7, with a tentative D call TRBD2 (6 bases). Trimming took 7 bases from V and 6 from J, leaving 10 bases between them. Germline V gene lookup returns CDR1 MNHEY and CDR2 SVGAGI. This CDR3 has 11 amino acids. The CDR3 loop is CASTGVGEQYF. The DNA for the CDR3 is TGTGCCAGCACGGGGGTCGGCGAGCAGTACTTC.

V is TRBV6-2 or TRBV6-3 and J is TRBJ2-5, with D possibly being TRBD2 (6 bases). Trimming shortened V by 2 bases and J by 5 bases, and 6 bases separated the two germline ends. CDR1 MNHEY and CDR2 SVGEGT come from the germline V gene. The CDR3 runs 12 residues. CDR3 nucleotides: TGTGCCAGCAGTTACGGGAGGGAGACCCAGTACTTC. This translates into CASSYGRETQYF.

There are a few counts of this clonotype. The chain joins TRBV3-1 to TRBJ2-7; 7 positions agree with TRBD1. This CDR3 spans 13 amino acids. Per the germline V gene, CDR1 is LGHDT and CDR2 is YNNKEL (reference sequence). V lost 6 bases and J lost 3; bases outside the gene matches: 5. The CDR3 DNA reads TGTGCCAGCAGTTGGGGGACAGACTACGAGCAGTACTTC. Translated, it gives CASSWGTDYEQYF.

The rearrangement joins TRBV20-1 to TRBJ1-2, with D hard to call. V was pared by 3 bases and J by 2 bases, with 7 bases between. CDR1 is DFQATT, CDR2 SNEGSKA, per germline (reference sequence). The CDR3 has 12 residues. In DNA form, the CDR3 reads TGCAGTGCTAGTGCCGACAACTATGGCTACACCTTC. Translated: CSASADNYGYTF.

There are a few counts of this clonotype. The rearrangement joins TRBV6-5 to TRBJ2-7, with 13 bases identical to TRBD2. The CDR3 has 15 residues. Germline-derived CDR1 and CDR2 are MNHEY and SVGAGI. V shed 6 bases, J shed 4 bases, and the junction held 6 bases outside the gene matches. CDR3 sequence: CASRATSGRYYEQYF. CDR3 coding DNA: TGTGCCAGCAGGGCGACTAGCGGGAGGTATTACGAGCAGTACTTC.

V gene TRBV11-2 combines with J gene TRBJ2-1; 12 bases align to TRBD2. The trim removed 5 bases at V and 4 bases at J, leaving 6 bases unmatched. Germline V gives CDR1 SGHAT, CDR2 FQNNGV. This CDR3 is 16 amino acids long. The CDR3 coding sequence is TGTGCCAGCAGCGGACTCGGGACTAGCGGGTACAATGAGCAGTTCTTC. Its translation: CASSGLGTSGYNEQFF.

This clonotype was seen only a few times. This sequence joins TRBV7-9 and TRBJ2-3, with a weak D call TRBD1 (6 bases). This CDR3 is 15 amino acids long. Germline V gives CDR1 SEHNR, CDR2 FQNEAQ (reference sequence). Trimming cost V 5 bases and J 0 bases, with 12 bases left between them. The CDR3 here is CASSATGQSTDTQYF. In DNA, the CDR3 is TGTGCCAGCAGCGCAACAGGGCAAAGCACAGATACGCAGTATTTT.

This rearrangement joins TRBV12-3 or TRBV12-4 to TRBJ2-5, with a possible D match to TRBD1 (6 bases). The germline V and J ends were trimmed by 4 bases and 2 bases, with 8 bases remaining between them. The CDR3 is 13 residues long. CDR3 residues: CASSWTDQETQYF. The CDR3 coding sequence is TGTGCCAGCAGTTGGACAGATCAAGAGACCCAGTACTTC.